This T cell receptor beta chain stems from a study of beta chain features in type 1 diabetes. Study-level information: Across every sample, roughly 100 million sorted cells were examined in total.

General study findings and limits: Among all four CD4+ subsets, Type 1 diabetes patients had TCRB CDR3s that were moderately but significantly shorter. For patients, the naive, central memory and Treg TCRB repertoires appeared more alike than for healthy donors.

V lost 5 bases, J lost 1 base, and 3 bases stayed unmatched. The CDR3 is 15 amino acids. The V gene's germline CDR1 is SGHTA and CDR2 FQGNSA. This clone was detected a few times. What it binds is not known. Reverse transcription of all isolated RNA meant that expressed TCRB transcripts were sequenced. Only in-frame clones appear in the TCRdb table, and some are missing; sequencing was by immunoSEQ multiplex PCR. The sample holds 900,000 or so clones, about a sixth seen once. The origin of this receptor is a woman between 18 and 29 years old in good health. Sequencing was carried out using naive CD4+ T cells from blood. This chain joins TRBV7-2 and TRBJ2-1, with 9 bases aligning to TRBD2. The CDR3 reads CASSTGLASYNEQFF. In DNA, the CDR3 is TGTGCCAGCAGCACCGGACTAGCGTCCTACAATGAGCAGTTCTTC. Full variable domain (remainder filled in from reference TRBV7-2 and TRBJ2-1): GAGVSQSPSNKVTEKGKDVELRCDPISGHTALYWYRQSLGQGLEFLIYFQGNSAPDKSGLPSDRFSAERTGGSVSTLTIQRTQQEDSAVYLCASSTGLASYNEQFFGPGTRLTVL.